The TCR beta chain described here comes from a study of T cells expressing NK-cell markers (dated by TCRdb to 2020 to 2022). As for the study more broadly: TCR beta-chain repertoires were profiled in sorted CD3+CD56+NKG2C+, CD3+CD56+NKG2C- and CD3+CD56-NKG2C+ T-cell subsets from several donors. Among the eight sequenced donors, only one was HCMV-seronegative, while the other seven were HCMV-seropositive. The study sequenced eight donors, all healthy volunteers chosen at random: three men and five women. Sequencing of the libraries produced 2 x 150 bp reads on Illumina HiSeq 2000/2500, MiSeq or NextSeq.

Overall study outcomes, separate from this receptor: Those dominant clonotypes were again the most abundant among CD3+CD56-NKG2C+ cells in a few donors, at about 25-60.1%. In roughly six donors, the dominant CD3+CD56+NKG2C+ clonotypes were among the top 10 CD8+ clonotypes and accounted for roughly 1.0-7.5% of CD8+ T cells. It remained unclear whether the expanded NKG2C-expressing T cell clones were specific for HCMV antigens.

To determine HCMV serostatus, a commercial ELISA kit was used to detect HCMV-specific IgG in serum. Ficoll density gradient centrifugation was used to isolate peripheral blood mononuclear cells from blood. Turning to this clonotype: What antigen it recognizes has not been identified.

Taken from the germline V gene, the CDR1 and CDR2 loops are SGHTA and FQGNSA. Its CDR3 holds 14 amino acids, cysteine through phenylalanine. Only the protein is on record. The listed sequencing device is Illumina HiSeq 2000. TCR beta cDNA libraries were made by 5'RACE template switching that added a universal primer site and unique molecular identifiers. Priming for cDNA synthesis came from the TCR beta constant segment, and two successive PCR amplification steps followed. On the study's bioinformatics: MIGEC was used to demultiplex reads and group reads by UMI, and MiTCR was used to assemble and quantify clonotypes. Only TCR cDNA sequences supported by at least two reads were kept to exclude erroneous sequences. The tcR package was used for downstream repertoire analysis, with clonotypes matched between fractions based on CDR3 nucleotide sequence plus V segment. VDJmatch was used to annotate antigen specificity against VDJdb, with one amino acid substitution in CDR3 permitted. Each CDR3 protein sequence appears as one entry after TCRdb reprocessed the reads, and no DNA is included. TCRdb, not the authors, supplied the V and J calls. The table for this sample lists under 600,000 distinct CDR3 sequences. The ten largest make up 1.4% of the sample.

The sample was blood T cells: a sorted CD56 or NKG2C T cell subset, CD4+ or CD8+ T cells, or bulk PBMC T cells (not recorded which). The V and J genes are TRBV7-2 and TRBJ2-7; TCRdb lists TRBD1, though no DNA is available to test this call. The sequence was collected from a woman aged 50 to 60 in good health. Donor details come from another sample of the same person, matched by shared clones. CDR3 reads: CASSLSTGGYEQYF.